This T cell receptor beta chain is from a study of blood T cell repertoires in COVID-19. At the level of the study: COVID-19 samples, acute and convalescent, were from the United States, Italy and Spain. T cells, B-cell-depleted T cells, or PBMCs supplied cDNA or gDNA.

Original processing notes: Reference gene primer amplification gave estimated nucleated cell counts. Sequencing was performed with immunoSEQ multiplex PCR; in TCRdb, only in-frame clones are kept and a portion is missing. Clone size and the V and J calls come from that table; the DNA yielded D and trimming. Here the sample spans 250,000 or so clones, around 86% being singletons. Germline CDR1 and CDR2: LNHDA and SQIVND (reference sequence). Trimming cost V 3 bases and J 6 bases, with 15 bases left between them. The CDR3 consists of 15 residues. This TCR came from a man between 35 and 55 years old with active or convalescent COVID-19. V gene TRBV19 combines with J gene TRBJ1-5, with D unresolved. Sequenced: peripheral blood. CDR3 sequence (DNA): TGTGCCAGTAGTATTCACCCCCCCCTAAGTCAGCCCCAGCATTTT. This gives the protein CASSIHPPLSQPQHF.